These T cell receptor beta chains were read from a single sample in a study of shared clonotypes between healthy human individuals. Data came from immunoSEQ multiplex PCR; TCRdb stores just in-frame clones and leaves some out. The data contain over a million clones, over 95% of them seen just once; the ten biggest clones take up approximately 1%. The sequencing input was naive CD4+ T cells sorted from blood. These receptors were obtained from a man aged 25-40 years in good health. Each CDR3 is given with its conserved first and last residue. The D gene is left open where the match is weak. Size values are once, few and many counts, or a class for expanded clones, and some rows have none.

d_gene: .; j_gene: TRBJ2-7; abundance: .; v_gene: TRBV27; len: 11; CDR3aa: CASSFSHEQYF; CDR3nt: TGTGCCAGCAGTTTTTCCCACGAGCAGTACTTC
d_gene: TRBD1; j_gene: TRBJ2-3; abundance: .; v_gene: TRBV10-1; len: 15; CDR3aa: CASSVGDRATDTQYF; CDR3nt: TGCGCCAGCAGTGTAGGGGACAGGGCCACAGATACGCAGTATTTT
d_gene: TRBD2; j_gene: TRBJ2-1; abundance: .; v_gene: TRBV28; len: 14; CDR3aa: CASRWTSIPNEQFF; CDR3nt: TGTGCCAGCAGATGGACTAGCATTCCCAATGAGCAGTTCTTC
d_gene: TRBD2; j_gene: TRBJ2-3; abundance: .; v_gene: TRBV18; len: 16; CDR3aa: CASSPRSGRGTDTQYF; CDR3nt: TGTGCCAGCTCACCACGTAGCGGGAGGGGCACAGATACGCAGTATTTT
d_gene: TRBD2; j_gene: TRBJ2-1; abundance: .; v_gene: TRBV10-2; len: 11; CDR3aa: CATGGTNEQFF; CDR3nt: TGCGCCACCGGGGGGACCAATGAGCAGTTCTTC
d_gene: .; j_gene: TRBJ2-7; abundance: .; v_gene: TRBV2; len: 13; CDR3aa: CASNRDLSYEQYF; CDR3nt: TGTGCCAGCAACCGGGACCTATCCTACGAGCAGTACTTC
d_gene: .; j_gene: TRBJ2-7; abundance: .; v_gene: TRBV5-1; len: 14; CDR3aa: CASSLTRNSYEQYF; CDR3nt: TGCGCCAGCAGCTTGACTAGGAATTCCTACGAGCAGTACTTC
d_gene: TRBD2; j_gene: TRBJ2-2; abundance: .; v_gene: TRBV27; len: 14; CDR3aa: CASSLGGDTGELFF; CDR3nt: TGTGCCAGCAGTTTAGGGGGGGACACCGGGGAGCTGTTTTTT
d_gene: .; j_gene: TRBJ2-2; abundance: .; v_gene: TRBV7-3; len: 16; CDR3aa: CASSGPGAGNTGELFF; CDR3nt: TGTGCCAGCAGCGGACCGGGAGCAGGGAACACCGGGGAGCTGTTTTTT
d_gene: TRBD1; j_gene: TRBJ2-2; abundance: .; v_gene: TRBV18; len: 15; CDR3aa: CASSRDRADPGELFF; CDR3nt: TGTGCCAGCTCCCGCGACAGGGCCGACCCCGGGGAGCTGTTTTTT
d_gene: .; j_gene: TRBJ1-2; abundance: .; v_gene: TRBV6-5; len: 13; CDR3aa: CASSYGGNYGYTF; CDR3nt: TGTGCCAGCAGTTACGGGGGGAACTATGGCTACACCTTC
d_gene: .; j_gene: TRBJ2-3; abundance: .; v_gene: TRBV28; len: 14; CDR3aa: CASSLLGGTDTQYF; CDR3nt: TGTGCCAGCAGTTTATTAGGGGGCACAGATACGCAGTATTTT
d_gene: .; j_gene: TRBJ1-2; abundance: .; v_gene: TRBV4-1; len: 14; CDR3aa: CASSQSGTGYGYTF; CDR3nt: TGCGCCAGCAGCCAGTCCGGGACGGGGTATGGCTACACCTTC
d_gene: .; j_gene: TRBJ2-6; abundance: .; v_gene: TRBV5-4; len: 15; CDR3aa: CASSRQVAGANVLTF; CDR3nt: TGTGCCAGCAGCCGACAGGTAGCGGGGGCCAACGTCCTGACTTTC
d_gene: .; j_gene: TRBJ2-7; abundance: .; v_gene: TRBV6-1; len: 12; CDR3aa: CASSSGRYEQYF; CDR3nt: TGTGCCAGCTCGTCCGGTCGATACGAGCAGTACTTC
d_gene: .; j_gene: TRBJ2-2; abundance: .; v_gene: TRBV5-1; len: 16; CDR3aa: CASSSNSQSGTGELFF; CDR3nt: TGCGCCAGCAGCAGCAACAGCCAAAGTGGCACCGGGGAGCTGTTTTTT
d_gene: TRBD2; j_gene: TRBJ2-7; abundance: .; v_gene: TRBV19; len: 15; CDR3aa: CASSIEASGIYEQYF; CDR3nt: TGTGCCAGTAGTATAGAAGCTAGCGGGATTTACGAGCAGTACTTC
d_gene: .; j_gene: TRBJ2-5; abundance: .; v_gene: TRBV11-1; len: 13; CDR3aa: CASSSGQFPTQYF; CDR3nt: TGTGCCAGCAGCTCCGGACAGTTTCCGACCCAGTACTTC
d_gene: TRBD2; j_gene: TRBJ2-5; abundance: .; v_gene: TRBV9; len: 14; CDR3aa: CASSAREGRETQYF; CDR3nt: TGTGCCAGCAGCGCGAGGGAGGGGCGGGAGACCCAGTACTTC
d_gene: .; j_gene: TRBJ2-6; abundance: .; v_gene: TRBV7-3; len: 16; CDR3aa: CASSQVFNPGANVLTF; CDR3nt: TGTGCCAGCAGCCAGGTTTTTAATCCTGGGGCCAACGTCCTGACTTTC
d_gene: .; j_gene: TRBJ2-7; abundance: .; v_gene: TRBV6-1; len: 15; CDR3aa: CASSEIQRATYEQYF; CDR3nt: TGTGCCAGCAGTGAAATCCAGCGGGCCACCTACGAGCAGTACTTC
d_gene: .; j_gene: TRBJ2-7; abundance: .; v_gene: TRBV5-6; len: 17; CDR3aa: CASRGSESTGFTYEQYF; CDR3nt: TGTGCCAGCAGGGGATCCGAAAGCACAGGGTTTACCTACGAGCAGTACTTC
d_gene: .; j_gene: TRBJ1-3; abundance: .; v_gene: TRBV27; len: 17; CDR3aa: CASSSRKGPPSGNTIYF; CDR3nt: TGTGCCAGCAGTTCCCGCAAAGGGCCCCCCTCTGGAAACACCATATATTTT
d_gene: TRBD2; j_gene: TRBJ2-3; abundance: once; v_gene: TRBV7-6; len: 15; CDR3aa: CASSPSGVATDTQYF; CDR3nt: TGTGCCAGCAGCCCGAGCGGGGTGGCCACAGATACGCAGTATTTT
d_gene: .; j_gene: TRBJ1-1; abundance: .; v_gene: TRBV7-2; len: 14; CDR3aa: CASSPRGGATEAFF; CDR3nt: TGTGCCAGCAGCCCCCGAGGAGGGGCCACTGAAGCTTTCTTT
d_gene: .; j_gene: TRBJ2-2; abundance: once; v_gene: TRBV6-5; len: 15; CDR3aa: CASSRDNANTGELFF; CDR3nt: TGTGCCAGCAGTAGGGACAACGCGAACACCGGGGAGCTGTTTTTT
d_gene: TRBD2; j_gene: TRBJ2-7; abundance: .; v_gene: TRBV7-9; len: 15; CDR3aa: CASSPIQRERYEQYF; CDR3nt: TGTGCCAGCAGCCCAATTCAGCGGGAGCGGTACGAGCAGTACTTC
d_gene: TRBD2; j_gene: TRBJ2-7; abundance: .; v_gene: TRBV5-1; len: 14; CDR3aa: CASSAGTSIYEQYF; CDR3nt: TGCGCCAGCAGCGCCGGGACTAGCATCTACGAGCAGTACTTC
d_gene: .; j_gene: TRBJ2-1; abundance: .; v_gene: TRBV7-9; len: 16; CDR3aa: CASSPPRGGTYNEQFF; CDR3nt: TGTGCCAGCAGCCCACCCCGTGGCGGAACCTACAATGAGCAGTTCTTC
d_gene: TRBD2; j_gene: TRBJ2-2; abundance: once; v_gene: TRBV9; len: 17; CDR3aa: CASSADLAGGFGGELFF; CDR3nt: TGTGCCAGCAGCGCGGATCTAGCGGGAGGGTTTGGCGGGGAGCTGTTTTTT
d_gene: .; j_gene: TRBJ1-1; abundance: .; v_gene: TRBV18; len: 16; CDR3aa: CASSPRSGSMNTEAFF; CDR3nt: TGTGCCAGCTCACCACGGTCGGGTTCTATGAACACTGAAGCTTTCTTT
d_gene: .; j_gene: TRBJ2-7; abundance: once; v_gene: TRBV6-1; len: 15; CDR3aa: CASSPDRGGTYEQYF; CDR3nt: TGTGCCAGCAGCCCCGACAGAGGGGGGACCTACGAGCAGTACTTC
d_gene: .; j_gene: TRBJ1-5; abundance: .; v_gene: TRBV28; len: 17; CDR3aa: CASTPFSGRRGNQPQHF; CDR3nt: TGTGCCAGCACCCCTTTCTCGGGACGGCGGGGCAATCAGCCCCAGCATTTT
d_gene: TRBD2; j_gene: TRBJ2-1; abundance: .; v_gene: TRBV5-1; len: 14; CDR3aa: CASGVAGGPNEQFF; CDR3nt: TGCGCCAGCGGGGTGGCGGGAGGGCCTAATGAGCAGTTCTTC
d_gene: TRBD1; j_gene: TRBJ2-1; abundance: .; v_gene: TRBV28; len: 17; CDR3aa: CASSPPKQGFTYNEQFF; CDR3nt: TGTGCCAGCAGTCCCCCCAAACAGGGGTTCACCTACAATGAGCAGTTCTTC
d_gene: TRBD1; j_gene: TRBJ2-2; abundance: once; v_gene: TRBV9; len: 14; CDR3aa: CASSADRGAGELFF; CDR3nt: TGTGCCAGCAGCGCGGACAGGGGCGCCGGGGAGCTGTTTTTT
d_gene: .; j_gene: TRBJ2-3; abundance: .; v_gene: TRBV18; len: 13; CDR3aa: CASVMRSTDTQYF; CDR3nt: TGTGCCAGTGTCATGAGAAGCACAGATACGCAGTATTTT
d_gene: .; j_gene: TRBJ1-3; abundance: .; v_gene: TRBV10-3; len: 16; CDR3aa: CAISESQQRSGNTIYF; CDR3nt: TGTGCCATCAGTGAGTCTCAGCAGCGCTCTGGAAACACCATATATTTT
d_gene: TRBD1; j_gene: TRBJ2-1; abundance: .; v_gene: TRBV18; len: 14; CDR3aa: CASSPIQGAGEQFF; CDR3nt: TGTGCCAGCTCACCGATACAGGGGGCTGGTGAGCAGTTCTTC
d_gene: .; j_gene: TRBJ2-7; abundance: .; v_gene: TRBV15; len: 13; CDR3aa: CATSRDFAYEQYF; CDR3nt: TGTGCCACCAGCAGAGACTTTGCCTACGAGCAGTACTTC
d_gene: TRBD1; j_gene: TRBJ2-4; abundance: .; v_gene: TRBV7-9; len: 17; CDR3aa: CASSFTGTGVAKNIQYF; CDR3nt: TGTGCCAGCAGCTTTACGGGGACAGGGGTGGCCAAAAACATTCAGTACTTC
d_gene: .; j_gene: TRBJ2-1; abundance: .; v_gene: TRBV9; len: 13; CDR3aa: CASSVAGNNEQFF; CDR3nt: TGTGCCAGCAGCGTAGCAGGGAACAATGAGCAGTTCTTC
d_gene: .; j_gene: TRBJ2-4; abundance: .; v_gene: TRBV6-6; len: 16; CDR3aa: CASSYTYKSAKNIQYF; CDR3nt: TGTGCCAGCAGTTACACCTACAAATCGGCCAAAAACATTCAGTACTTC
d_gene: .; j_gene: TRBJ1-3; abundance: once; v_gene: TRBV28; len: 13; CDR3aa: CASRQGSGNTIYF; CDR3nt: TGTGCCAGCAGGCAGGGCTCTGGAAACACCATATATTTT
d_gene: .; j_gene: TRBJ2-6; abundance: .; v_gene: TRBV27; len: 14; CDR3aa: CASSFNSGANVLTF; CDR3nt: TGTGCCAGCAGTTTTAACTCTGGGGCCAACGTCCTGACTTTC
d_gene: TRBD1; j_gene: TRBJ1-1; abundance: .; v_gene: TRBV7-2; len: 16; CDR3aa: CASSHGTGILNTEAFF; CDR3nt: TGTGCCAGCAGCCACGGGACAGGCATTTTGAACACTGAAGCTTTCTTT
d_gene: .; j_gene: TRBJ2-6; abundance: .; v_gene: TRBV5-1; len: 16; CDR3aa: CASSLTGISGANVLTF; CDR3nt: TGCGCCAGCAGCTTGACAGGAATCTCTGGGGCCAACGTCCTGACTTTC
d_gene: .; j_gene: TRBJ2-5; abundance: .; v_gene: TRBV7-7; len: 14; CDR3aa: CASSRVSTQETQYF; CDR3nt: TGTGCTAGCAGCCGGGTGTCAACCCAAGAGACCCAGTACTTC
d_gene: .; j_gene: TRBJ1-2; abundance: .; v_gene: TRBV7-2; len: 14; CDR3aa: CASSRDTHNYGYTF; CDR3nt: TGTGCCAGCAGCCGGGACACACACAACTATGGCTACACCTTC